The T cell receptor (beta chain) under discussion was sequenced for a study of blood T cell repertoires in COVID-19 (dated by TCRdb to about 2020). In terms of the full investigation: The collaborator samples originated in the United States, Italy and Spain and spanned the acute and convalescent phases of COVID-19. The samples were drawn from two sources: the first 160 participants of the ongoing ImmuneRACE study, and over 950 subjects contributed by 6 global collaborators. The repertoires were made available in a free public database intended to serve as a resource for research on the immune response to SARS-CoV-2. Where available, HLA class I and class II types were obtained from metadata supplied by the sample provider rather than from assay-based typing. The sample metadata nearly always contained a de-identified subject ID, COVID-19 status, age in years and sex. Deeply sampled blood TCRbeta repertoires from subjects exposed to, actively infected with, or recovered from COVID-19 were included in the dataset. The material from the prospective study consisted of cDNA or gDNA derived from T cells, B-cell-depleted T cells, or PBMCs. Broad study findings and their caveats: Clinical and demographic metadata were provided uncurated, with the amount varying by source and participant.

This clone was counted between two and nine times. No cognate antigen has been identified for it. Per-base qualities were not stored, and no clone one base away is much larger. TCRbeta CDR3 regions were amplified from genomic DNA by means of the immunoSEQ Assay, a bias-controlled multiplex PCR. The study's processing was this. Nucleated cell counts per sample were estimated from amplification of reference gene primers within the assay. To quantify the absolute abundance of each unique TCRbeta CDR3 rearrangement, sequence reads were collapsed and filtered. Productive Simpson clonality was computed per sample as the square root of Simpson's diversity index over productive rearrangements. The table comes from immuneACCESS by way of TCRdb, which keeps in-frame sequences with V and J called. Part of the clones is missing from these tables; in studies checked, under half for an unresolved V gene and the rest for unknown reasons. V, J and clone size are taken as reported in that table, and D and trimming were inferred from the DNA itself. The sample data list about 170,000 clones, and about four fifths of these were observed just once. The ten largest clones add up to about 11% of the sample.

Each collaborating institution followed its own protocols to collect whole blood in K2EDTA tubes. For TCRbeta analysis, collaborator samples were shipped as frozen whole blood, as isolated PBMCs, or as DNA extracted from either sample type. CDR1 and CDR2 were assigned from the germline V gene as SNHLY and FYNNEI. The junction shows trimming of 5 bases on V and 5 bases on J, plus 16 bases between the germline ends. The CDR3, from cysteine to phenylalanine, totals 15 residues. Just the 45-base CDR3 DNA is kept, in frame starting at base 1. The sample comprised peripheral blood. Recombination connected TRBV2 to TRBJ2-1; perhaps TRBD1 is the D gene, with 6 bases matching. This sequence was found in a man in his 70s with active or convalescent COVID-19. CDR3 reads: CASSYRVRANNEQFF. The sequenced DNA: TGTGCCAGCAGTTACAGGGTAAGGGCAAACAATGAGCAGTTCTTC.